The clone carrying this T cell receptor beta chain was recorded a few times. As yet, its antigen is unknown. The CDR3 spans 15 residues. Trimming cost V 1 base and J 4 bases; bases outside gene matches: 6. 5'RACE with constant-segment primers yielded barcoded, UMI-tagged TCR alpha and TCR beta cDNA libraries. MiXCR, applied by TCRdb to the 5' RACE reads, yields one record per CDR3 protein. This table holds 530,000 or so distinct CDR3 sequences, 17% found once. These data are taken from a study of T-cell memory formation after mild COVID-19. Study summary: The two donors had largely donor-specific TCR clusters. Study-wide results and caveats: Later expanders leaned CD4+, whereas clones that contracted between day 15 and 85 were balanced CD4/CD8. Mainly in CM and EM were contracting CD4+ clones; CD8+ were in EMRA.

This receptor was identified in an adult woman who had mild COVID-19 (a few samples of this study predate the infection). Cell type and time point are not known. Material for sequencing was PBMCs or a T cell subset sorted from them (not recorded which). This chain connects TRBV12-3 or TRBV12-4 to TRBJ1-2, with TRBD1 matching over 7 bases. CDR3 coding DNA: TGTGCCAGCAGTTTAGTCCCAGGGGGGGGCTATGGCTACACCTTC. It codes for CASSLVPGGGYGYTF.